This TCR beta chain came from a study of early T cells in non-severe SARS-CoV-2 infection. Study summary: The sequenced material was bulk RNA from unsorted whole blood, and its chains were unpaired. General study points: There was a bias toward anti-spike CD8 responses in VDJdb matching, which missed private and CD4 specificities.

As part of library construction, unique molecular identifiers were attached to individual cDNA molecules. TCRdb itself ran the 5' RACE reads through MiXCR, one entry per CDR3 protein. Of 35,000 to 55,000 distinct CDR3 sequences in the sample, 11% were seen once. The germline CDR1 and CDR2 sequences are SGHRS and YFSETQ. This CDR3 spans 12 amino acids. The germline V and J ends were trimmed by 1 base and 4 bases, with 4 bases remaining between them. This clonotype was counted many times. The target antigen is unknown. This TCR derives from an adult who was a healthcare worker with PCR-confirmed SARS-CoV-2 infection or an uninfected control (not recorded which). Input material: whole blood. V and J are TRBV5-1 and TRBJ2-3, with no clear D. CDR3 sequence (DNA): TGCGCCAGCAGCTTGACTGCAGATACGCAGTATTTT. Protein: CASSLTADTQYF.